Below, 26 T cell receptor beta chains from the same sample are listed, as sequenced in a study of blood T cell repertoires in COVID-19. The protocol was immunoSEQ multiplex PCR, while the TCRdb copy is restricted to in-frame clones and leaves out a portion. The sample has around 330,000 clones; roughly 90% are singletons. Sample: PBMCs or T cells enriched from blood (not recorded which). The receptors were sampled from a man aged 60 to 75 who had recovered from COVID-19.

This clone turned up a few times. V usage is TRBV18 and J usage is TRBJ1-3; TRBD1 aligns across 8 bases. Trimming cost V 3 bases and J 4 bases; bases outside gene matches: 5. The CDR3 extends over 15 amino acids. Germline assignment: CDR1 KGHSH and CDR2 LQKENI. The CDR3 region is CASSPTGEYGNTIYF. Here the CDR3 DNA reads TGTGCCAGCTCACCGACAGGGGAGTACGGAAACACCATATATTTT.

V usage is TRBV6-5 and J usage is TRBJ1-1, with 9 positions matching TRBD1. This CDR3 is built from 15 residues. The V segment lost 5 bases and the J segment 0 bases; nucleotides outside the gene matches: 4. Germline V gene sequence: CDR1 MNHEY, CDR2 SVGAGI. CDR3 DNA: TGTGCCAGCAGTAATACAGGGGGCCTGAACACTGAAGCTTTCTTT. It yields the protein CASSNTGGLNTEAFF.

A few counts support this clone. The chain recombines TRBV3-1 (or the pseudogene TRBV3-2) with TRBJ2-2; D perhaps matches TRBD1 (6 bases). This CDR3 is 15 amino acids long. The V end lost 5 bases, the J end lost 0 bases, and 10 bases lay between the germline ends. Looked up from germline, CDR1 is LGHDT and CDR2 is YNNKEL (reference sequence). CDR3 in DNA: TGTGCCAGCAGCAACAGGGACGCGAACACCGGGGAGCTGTTTTTT. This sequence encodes CASSNRDANTGELFF.

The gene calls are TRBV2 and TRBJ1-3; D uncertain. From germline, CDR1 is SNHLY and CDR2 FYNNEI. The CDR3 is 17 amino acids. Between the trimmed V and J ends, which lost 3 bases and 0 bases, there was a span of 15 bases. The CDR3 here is CASSDPEAANSGNTIYF. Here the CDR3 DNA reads TGTGCCAGCAGTGACCCAGAGGCTGCGAACTCTGGAAACACCATATATTTT.

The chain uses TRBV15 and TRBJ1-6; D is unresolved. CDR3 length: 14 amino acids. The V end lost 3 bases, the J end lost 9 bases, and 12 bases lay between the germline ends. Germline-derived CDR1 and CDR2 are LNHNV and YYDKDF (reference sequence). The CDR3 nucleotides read TGTGCCACCAGCAGCCGGGAACACCGTTCACCCCTCCACTTT. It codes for CATSSREHRSPLHF.

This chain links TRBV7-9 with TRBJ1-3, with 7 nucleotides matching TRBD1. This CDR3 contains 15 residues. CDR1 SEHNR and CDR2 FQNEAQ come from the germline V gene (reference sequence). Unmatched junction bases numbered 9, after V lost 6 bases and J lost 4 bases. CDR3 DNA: TGTGCCAGCAGATACCCCGGGACAGTCGGAAACACCATATATTTT. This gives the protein CASRYPGTVGNTIYF.

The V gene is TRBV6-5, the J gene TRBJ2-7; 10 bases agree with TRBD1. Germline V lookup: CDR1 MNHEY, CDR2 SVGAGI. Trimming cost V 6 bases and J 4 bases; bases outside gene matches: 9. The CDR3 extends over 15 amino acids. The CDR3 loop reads CASRPMGQGTYEQYF. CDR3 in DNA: TGTGCCAGCAGGCCCATGGGACAGGGGACGTACGAGCAGTACTTC.

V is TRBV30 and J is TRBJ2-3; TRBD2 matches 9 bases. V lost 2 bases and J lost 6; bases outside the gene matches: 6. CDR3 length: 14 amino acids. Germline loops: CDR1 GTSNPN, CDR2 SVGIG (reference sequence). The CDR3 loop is CAWSSGGGADTQYF. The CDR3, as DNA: TGTGCCTGGAGTTCTGGCGGGGGGGCCGATACGCAGTATTTT.

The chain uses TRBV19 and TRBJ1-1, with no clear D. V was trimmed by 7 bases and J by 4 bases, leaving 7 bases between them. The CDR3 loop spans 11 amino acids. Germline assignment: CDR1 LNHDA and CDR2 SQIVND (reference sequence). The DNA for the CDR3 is TGTGCCAGTAAGAGGGCCACTGAAGCTTTCTTT. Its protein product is CASKRATEAFF.

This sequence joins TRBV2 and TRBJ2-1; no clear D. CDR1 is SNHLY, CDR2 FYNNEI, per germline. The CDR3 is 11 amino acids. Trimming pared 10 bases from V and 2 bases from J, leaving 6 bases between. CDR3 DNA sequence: TGTGCCACCACAGCCTACAATGAGCAGTTCTTC. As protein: CATTAYNEQFF.

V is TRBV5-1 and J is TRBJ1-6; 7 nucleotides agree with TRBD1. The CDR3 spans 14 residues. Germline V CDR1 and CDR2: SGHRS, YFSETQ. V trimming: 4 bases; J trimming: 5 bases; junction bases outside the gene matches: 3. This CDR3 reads CASSVGQNNSPLHF. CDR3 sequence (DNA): TGCGCCAGCAGCGTGGGACAGAATAATTCACCCCTCCACTTT.

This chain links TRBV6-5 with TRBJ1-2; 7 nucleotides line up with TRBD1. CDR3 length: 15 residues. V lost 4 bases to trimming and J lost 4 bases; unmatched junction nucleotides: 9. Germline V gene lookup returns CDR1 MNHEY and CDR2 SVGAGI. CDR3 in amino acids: CASSLYRDSSYGYTF. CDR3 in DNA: TGTGCCAGCAGTTTATACCGGGACAGTAGCTATGGCTACACCTTC.

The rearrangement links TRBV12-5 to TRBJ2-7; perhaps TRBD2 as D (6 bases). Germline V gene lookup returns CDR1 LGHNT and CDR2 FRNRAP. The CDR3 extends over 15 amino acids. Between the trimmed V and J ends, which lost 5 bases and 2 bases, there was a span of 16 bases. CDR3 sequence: CASGPVGWGAYEQYF. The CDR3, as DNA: TGTGCTAGTGGTCCCGTCGGGTGGGGGGCCTACGAGCAGTACTTC.

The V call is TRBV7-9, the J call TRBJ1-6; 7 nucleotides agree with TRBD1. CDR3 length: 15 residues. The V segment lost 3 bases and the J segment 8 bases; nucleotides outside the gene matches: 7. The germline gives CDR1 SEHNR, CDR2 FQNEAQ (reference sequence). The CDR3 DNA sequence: TGTGCCAGCAGCTTCGACAGGGTCGGGGATTCACCCCTCCACTTT. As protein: CASSFDRVGDSPLHF.

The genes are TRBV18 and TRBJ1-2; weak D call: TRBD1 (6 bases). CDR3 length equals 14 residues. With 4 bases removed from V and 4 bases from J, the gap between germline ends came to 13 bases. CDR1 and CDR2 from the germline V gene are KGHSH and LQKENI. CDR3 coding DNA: TGTGCCAGCTCACTCTCGGACAGCGGCTATGGCTACACCTTC. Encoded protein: CASSLSDSGYGYTF.

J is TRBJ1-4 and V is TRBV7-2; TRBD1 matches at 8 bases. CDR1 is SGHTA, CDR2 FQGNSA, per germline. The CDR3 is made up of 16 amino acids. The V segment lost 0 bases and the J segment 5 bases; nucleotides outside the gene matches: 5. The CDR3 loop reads CASSLARGLGNEKLFF. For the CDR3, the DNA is TGTGCCAGCAGCTTAGCCAGGGGGCTGGGGAATGAAAAACTGTTTTTT.

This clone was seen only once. The CDR3 nucleotides are TGTGCCAGCGATGGCGGGAGGACTCATGCCGGGGAGCTGTTTTTT. It is translated as CASDGGRTHAGELFF. V and J are TRBV5-8 and TRBJ2-2, with 8 bases fitting TRBD2. The CDR3 is 15 residues long. V trimming: 7 bases; J trimming: 6 bases; junction bases outside the gene matches: 11. CDR1 and CDR2 from the germline V gene are SGHTS and YDEGEE.

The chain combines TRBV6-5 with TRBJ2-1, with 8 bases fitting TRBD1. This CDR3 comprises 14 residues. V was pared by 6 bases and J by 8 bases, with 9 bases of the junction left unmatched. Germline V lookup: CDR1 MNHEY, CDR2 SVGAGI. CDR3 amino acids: CASRPGGFIDEQFF. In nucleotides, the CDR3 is TGTGCCAGCAGACCAGGGGGCTTTATCGATGAGCAGTTCTTC.

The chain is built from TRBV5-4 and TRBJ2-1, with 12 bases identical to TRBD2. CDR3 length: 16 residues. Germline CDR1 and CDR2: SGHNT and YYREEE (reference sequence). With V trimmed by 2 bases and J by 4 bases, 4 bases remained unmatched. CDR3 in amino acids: CASSFRLAGAYNEQFF. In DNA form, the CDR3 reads TGTGCCAGCAGCTTTAGACTAGCGGGGGCGTACAATGAGCAGTTCTTC. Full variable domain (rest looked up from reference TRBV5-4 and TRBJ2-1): ETGVTQSPTHLIKTRGQQVTLRCSSQSGHNTVSWYQQALGQGPQFIFQYYREEENGRGNFPPRFSGLQFPNYSSELNVNALELDDSALYLCASSFRLAGAYNEQFFGPGTRLTVL.

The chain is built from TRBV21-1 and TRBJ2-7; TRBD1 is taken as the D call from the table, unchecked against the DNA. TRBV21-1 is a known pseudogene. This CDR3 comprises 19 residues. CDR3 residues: CASSSRDTEGPRPLYEQYF. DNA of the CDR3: TGTGCCAGCAGCTCCCGGGACACCGAGGGCCCAAGGCCCCTCTACGAGCAGTACTTC.

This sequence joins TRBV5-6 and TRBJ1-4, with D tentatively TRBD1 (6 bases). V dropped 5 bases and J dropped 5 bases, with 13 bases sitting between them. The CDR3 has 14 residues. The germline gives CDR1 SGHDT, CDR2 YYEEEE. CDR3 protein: CASRPTGSNEKLFF. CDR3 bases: TGTGCCAGCAGACCCACAGGGTCGAATGAAAAACTGTTTTTT.

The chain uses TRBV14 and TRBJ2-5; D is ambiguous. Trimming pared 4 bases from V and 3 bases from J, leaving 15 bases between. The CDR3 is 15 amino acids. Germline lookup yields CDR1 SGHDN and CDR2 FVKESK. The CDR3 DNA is TGTGCCAGCAGCCCAATCCCTAACCTGAAAGAGACCCAGTACTTC. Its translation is CASSPIPNLKETQYF.

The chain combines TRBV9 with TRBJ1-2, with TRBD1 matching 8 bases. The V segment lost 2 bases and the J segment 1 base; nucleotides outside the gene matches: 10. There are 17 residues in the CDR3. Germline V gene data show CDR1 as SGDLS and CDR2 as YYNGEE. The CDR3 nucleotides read TGTGCCAGCAGCGTTCGACAGGGGCCGTCGCTTAACTATGGCTACACCTTC. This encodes CASSVRQGPSLNYGYTF.

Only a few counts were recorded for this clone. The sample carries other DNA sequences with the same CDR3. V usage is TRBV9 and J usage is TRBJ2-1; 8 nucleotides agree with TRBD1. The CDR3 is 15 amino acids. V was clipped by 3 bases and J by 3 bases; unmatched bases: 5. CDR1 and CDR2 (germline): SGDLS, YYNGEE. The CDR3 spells CASSDGQGHYNEQFF. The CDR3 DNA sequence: TGTGCCAGCAGCGACGGACAGGGTCACTACAATGAGCAGTTCTTC.

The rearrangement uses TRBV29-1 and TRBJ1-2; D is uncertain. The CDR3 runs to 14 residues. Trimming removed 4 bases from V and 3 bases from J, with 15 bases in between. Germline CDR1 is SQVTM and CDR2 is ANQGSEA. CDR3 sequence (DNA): TGCAGCGTTGCTATCACGGAGATTGACTATGGCTACACCTTC. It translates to CSVAITEIDYGYTF.

The CDR3 DNA reads TGTGCCTGGACAGGGGGCGTTTTTGACGGCTACACCTTC. Translation gives CAWTGGVFDGYTF. J is TRBJ1-2 and V is TRBV30; 8 bases are shared with TRBD1. The CDR3 extends over 13 amino acids. J lost 8 bases, V lost 4 bases, and 9 bases had no gene match. Germline V gives CDR1 GTSNPN, CDR2 SVGIG (reference sequence).